Given below is one TCR beta chain in context. The antigen is not known. RNA was isolated and reverse transcribed to cDNA, the sequencing template. The method was immunoSEQ multiplex PCR; TCRdb's version includes in-frame clones alone and lacks a portion of them. The table lists about 120,000 clones, 53% of them singletons. Treatment denoted: oral pan-JAK inhibitor, 5-10 mg twice daily. Individuals with alopecia areata gave both lesional scalp punch biopsies and peripheral blood for collection. Trimming cost V 2 bases and J 2 bases, with 4 bases left between them. The V gene's germline CDR1 is GTSNPN and CDR2 SVGIG (reference sequence). This CDR3 has 11 residues. The record originates from a study of CD8+ T cells in alopecia areata. As for the study in general: Those patients who were treated received oral tofacitinib, which was given at 5 to 10 mg twice daily for moderate-to-severe alopecia areata. Whole-study results and caveats: Scalp clonality and expanded CD8+ clones among the top 100 were significantly decreased by tofacitinib. Relative to normal scalp, lesional scalp, especially alopecia totalis/universalis, showed higher clonality.

This receptor was taken from a human donor with alopecia areata. This rearrangement joins TRBV30 to TRBJ2-7; no clear D. This sample comprised CD4+ T cells sorted from blood, obtained at week 4, from a patient treated with tofacitinib. For the CDR3, the DNA is TGTGCCTGGAGTTTGGCCTACGAGCAGTACTTC. This codes for CAWSLAYEQYF.